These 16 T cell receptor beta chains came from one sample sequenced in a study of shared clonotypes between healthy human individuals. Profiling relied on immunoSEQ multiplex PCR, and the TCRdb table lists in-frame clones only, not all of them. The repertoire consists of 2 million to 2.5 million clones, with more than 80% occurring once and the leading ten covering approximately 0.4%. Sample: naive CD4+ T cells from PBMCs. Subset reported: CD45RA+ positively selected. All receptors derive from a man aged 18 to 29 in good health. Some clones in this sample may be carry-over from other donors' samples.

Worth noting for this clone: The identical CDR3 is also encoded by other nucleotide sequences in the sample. The DNA for the CDR3 is TGTGCCAGCAGTTACGAGGGGTACACTGAAGCTTTCTTT. Its protein product is CASSYEGYTEAFF. The genes are TRBV6-5 and TRBJ1-1; a weak D match, TRBD1 (5 bases). The CDR3 runs 13 residues. Germline V gene lookup returns CDR1 MNHEY and CDR2 SVGAGI. Trimming pared 2 bases from V and 3 bases from J, leaving 7 bases between.

The CDR3 region is CASSVAEGARGIQYF. The CDR3 DNA reads as TGTGCCAGCAGTGTGGCCGAGGGGGCGCGAGGGATTCAGTACTTC. The rearrangement uses TRBV2 and TRBJ2-4; 7 nucleotides agree with TRBD1. Trimming removed 4 bases from V and 10 bases from J; junction bases left unmatched: 13. Germline V gene lookup returns CDR1 SNHLY and CDR2 FYNNEI. The CDR3 has 15 amino acids.

DNA for the CDR3: TGTGCCAGCAGCTTAGTCCAGACGGTAGAGACCCAGTACTTC. Its translation: CASSLVQTVETQYF. The chain has TRBV7-8 and TRBJ2-5, with D hard to call. Germline V gene lookup returns CDR1 SGHVS and CDR2 FQNEAQ. The V end lost 1 base, the J end lost 4 bases, and 10 bases lay between the germline ends. The CDR3 runs 14 residues.

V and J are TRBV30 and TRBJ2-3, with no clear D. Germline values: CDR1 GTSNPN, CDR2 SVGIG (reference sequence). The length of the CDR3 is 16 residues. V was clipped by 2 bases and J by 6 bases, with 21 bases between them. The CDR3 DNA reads TGTGCCTGGAGTCTGCGTCCACCCCCAACCCCCGATACGCAGTATTTT. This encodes CAWSLRPPPTPDTQYF.

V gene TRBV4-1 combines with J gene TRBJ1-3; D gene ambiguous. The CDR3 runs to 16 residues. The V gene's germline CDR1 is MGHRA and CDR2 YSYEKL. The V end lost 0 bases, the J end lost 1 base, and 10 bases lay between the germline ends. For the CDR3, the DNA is TGCGCCAGCAGCCAAGAGGAGACAAGTTCTGGAAACACCATATATTTT. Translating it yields CASSQEETSSGNTIYF.

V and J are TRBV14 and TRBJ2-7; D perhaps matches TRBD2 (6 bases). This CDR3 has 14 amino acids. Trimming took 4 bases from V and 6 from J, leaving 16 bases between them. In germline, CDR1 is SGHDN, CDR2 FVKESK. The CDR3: CASSPGGNLREQYF. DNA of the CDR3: TGTGCCAGCAGCCCCGGGGGAAATCTCCGCGAGCAGTACTTC.

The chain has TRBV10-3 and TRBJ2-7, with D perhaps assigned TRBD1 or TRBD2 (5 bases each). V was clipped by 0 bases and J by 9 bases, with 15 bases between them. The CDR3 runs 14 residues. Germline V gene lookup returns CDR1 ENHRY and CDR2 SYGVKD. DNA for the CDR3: TGTGCCATCAGTGAGTCGACAGAGCTGAGCGGGCAGTACTTC. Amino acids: CAISESTELSGQYF.

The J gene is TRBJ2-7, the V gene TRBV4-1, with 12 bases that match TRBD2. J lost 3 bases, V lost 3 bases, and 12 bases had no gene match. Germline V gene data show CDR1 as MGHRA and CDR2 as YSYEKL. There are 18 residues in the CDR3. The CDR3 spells CASSHLGLAGGPNYEQYF. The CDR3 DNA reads TGCGCCAGCAGCCACTTAGGGCTAGCGGGAGGGCCCAACTACGAGCAGTACTTC.

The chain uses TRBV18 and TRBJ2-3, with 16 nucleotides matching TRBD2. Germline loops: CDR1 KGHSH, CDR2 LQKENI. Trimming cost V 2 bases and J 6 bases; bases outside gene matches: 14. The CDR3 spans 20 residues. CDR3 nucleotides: TGTGCCAGCTCACCATTTCTGGGACTAGCGGGAGGGCCCCAAGCGGATACGCAGTATTTT. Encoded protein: CASSPFLGLAGGPQADTQYF.

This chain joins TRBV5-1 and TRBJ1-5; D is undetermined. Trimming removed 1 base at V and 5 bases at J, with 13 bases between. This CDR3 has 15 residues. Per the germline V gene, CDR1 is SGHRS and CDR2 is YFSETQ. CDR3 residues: CASSLNGGNHQPQHF. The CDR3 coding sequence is TGCGCCAGCAGCTTGAATGGAGGGAATCATCAGCCCCAGCATTTT.

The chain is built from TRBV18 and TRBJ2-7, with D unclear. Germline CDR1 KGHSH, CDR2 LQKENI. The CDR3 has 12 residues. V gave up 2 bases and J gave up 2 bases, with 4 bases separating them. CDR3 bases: TGTGCCAGCTCACCAGTAACCTACGAGCAGTACTTC. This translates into CASSPVTYEQYF.

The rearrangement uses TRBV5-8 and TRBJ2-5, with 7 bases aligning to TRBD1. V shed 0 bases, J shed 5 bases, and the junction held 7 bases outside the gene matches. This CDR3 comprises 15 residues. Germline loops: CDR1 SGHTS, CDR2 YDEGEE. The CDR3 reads CASSLVRGTSETQYF. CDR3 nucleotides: TGTGCCAGCAGCTTGGTCAGGGGGACGTCGGAGACCCAGTACTTC.

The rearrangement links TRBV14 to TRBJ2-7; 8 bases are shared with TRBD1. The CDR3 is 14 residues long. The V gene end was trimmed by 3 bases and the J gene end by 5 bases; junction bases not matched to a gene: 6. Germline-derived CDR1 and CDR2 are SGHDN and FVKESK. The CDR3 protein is CASSHGQGRDEQYF. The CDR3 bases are TGTGCCAGCAGCCACGGACAGGGTAGGGACGAGCAGTACTTC.

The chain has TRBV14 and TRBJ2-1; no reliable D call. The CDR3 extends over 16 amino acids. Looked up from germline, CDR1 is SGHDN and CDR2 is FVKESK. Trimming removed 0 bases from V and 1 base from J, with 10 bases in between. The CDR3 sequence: CASSQDPVFSYNEQFF. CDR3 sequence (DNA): TGTGCCAGCAGCCAAGATCCGGTTTTTTCCTACAATGAGCAGTTCTTC.

The CDR3 is CASSAGTSGRVGNEQFF. CDR3 coding DNA: TGCGCCAGCAGCGCTGGGACTAGCGGGAGGGTTGGCAATGAGCAGTTCTTC. The chain combines TRBV5-1 with TRBJ2-1; 16 positions agree with TRBD2. The junction had 7 bases not matched to a gene; V was cut back by 4 bases and J by 6 bases. This CDR3 region has 17 residues. Germline CDR1 SGHRS, CDR2 YFSETQ.

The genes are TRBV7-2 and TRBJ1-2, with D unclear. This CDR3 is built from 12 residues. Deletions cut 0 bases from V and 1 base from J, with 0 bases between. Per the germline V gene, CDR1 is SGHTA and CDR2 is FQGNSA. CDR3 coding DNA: TGTGCCAGCAGCTTAGCTAACTATGGCTACACCTTC. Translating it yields CASSLANYGYTF.